This is a list of T cell receptor beta chains from one sample in a study of blood T cells in healthy people across ages. TCRdb reprocessed the 5' RACE reads via MiXCR and lists one record per CDR3 protein. The profile shows 790,000 or so distinct CDR3 sequences, around half of them singletons. The material sequenced was blood. The receptors originated from a man aged 80 or over in good health. Each CDR3 is given with its conserved first and last residue. The D gene is left open where the match is weak. Size is stated for part of the rows, as once, few or many counts, or as a class when the clone is expanded.

>15|TRBJ2-2|TRBV5-1|.|.
CASSSTTQDAGELFF
TGCGCCAGCAGCTCTACTACCCAGGATGCCGGGGAGCTGTTTTTT
>14|TRBJ2-1|TRBV7-3|.|many
CASSLSTGACKQFF
TGTGCCAGCAGCTTAAGTACTGGTGCCTGTAAGCAGTTCTTC
>15|TRBJ2-7|TRBV6-2/TRBV6-3|.|.
CASSYRQAITYEQYF
TGTGCCAGCAGTTACAGGCAGGCGATAACCTACGAGCAGTACTTC
>14|TRBJ2-1|TRBV11-3|.|.
CASSPRTPYNEQFF
TGTGCCAGCAGTCCTCGGACACCTTACAATGAGCAGTTCTTC
>15|TRBJ1-2|TRBV7-6|TRBD1|.
CASSLGDRPNYGYTF
TGTGCCAGCAGCTTAGGGGACAGACCTAACTATGGCTACACCTTC
>14|TRBJ1-1|TRBV30|TRBD1|.
CAWSVGTGNTEAFF
TGTGCCTGGAGTGTAGGGACAGGAAACACTGAAGCTTTCTTT
>14|TRBJ2-7|TRBV12-3/TRBV12-4|TRBD2|.
CASNWEGLSYGQYF
TGTGCCAGCAACTGGGAGGGCCTCTCCTACGGGCAGTACTTC
>12|TRBJ2-1|TRBV20-1|.|many
CSALGLPNEQFF
TGCAGTGCTTTGGGCCTGCCCAATGAGCAGTTCTTC
>15|TRBJ2-7|TRBV15|.|.
CTTSRDLGTSYEQYF
TGTACCACCAGCAGAGATCTCGGGACTTCCTACGAGCAGTACTTC
>15|TRBJ1-4|TRBV7-8|TRBD1|few
CASSRDRGRNEKLFF
TGTGCCAGCAGCAGGGACAGGGGGCGGAATGAAAAACTGTTTTTT
>16|TRBJ2-5|TRBV11-3|TRBD1|.
CASSTRDRVGSETQYF
TGTGCCAGCAGCACCCGGGACAGGGTGGGTTCGGAGACCCAGTACTTC
>14|TRBJ2-7|TRBV12-3/TRBV12-4|.|few
CASTQRMGSYEQYF
TGTGCCAGCACCCAGCGGATGGGGTCCTACGAGCAGTACTTC
>15|TRBJ2-3|TRBV11-2|TRBD2|.
CASSYGLAPPDTQYF
TGTGCCAGCAGCTATGGACTAGCGCCCCCCGATACGCAGTATTTT
>10|TRBJ2-4|TRBV6-6|.|.
CASEGDVQYF
TGTGCCAGCGAGGGCGACGTTCAGTACTTC
>17|TRBJ2-3|TRBV7-3|.|.
CASSPGLEGHAPDTQYF
TGTGCCAGCAGCCCGGGACTGGAGGGCCATGCCCCAGATACGCAGTATTTT
>12|TRBJ2-7|TRBV6-2/TRBV6-3|.|.
CASRESSYEQYF
TGTGCCAGCAGGGAGTCCAGCTACGAGCAGTACTTC
>17|TRBJ2-1|TRBV24-1|TRBD2|.
CATSDLSSSGRVDEQFF
TGTGCCACCAGTGATTTAAGTTCCAGCGGGAGGGTCGATGAGCAGTTCTTC
>15|TRBJ1-1|TRBV7-9|.|.
CASSPRAGRNTEAFF
TGTGCCAGCAGCCCCAGAGCAGGGCGGAACACTGAAGCTTTCTTT
>15|TRBJ2-7|TRBV9|.|few
CASSVGGTNSYEQYF
TGTGCCAGCAGCGTAGGCGGGACCAATTCCTACGAGCAGTACTTC
>14|TRBJ2-3|TRBV30|.|.
CAVSKGLATDTQYF
TGTGCCGTCTCCAAAGGGTTAGCCACAGATACGCAGTATTTT
>16|TRBJ2-7|TRBV13|TRBD2|.
CASSVRRPAGAYEQYF
TGTGCCAGCAGCGTCCGTCGGCCAGCGGGAGCCTACGAGCAGTACTTC
>18|TRBJ2-1|TRBV11-2|TRBD2|.
CASSFERGLDQAYNEQFF
TGTGCCAGCAGCTTCGAAAGGGGACTAGACCAGGCCTACAATGAGCAGTTCTTC
>15|TRBJ2-1|TRBV20-1|TRBD1|.
CSARGDRGGYNERFF
TGCAGTGCTAGGGGGGACAGGGGCGGCTACAATGAGCGGTTCTTC
>17|TRBJ2-1|TRBV4-2|TRBD2|.
CASSQDGTSGSGNEQFF
TGTGCCAGCAGCCAAGACGGGACTAGCGGGAGCGGAAATGAGCAGTTCTTC
>14|TRBJ2-1|TRBV6-2/TRBV6-3|TRBD2|few
CASSYVRGGREQFF
TGTGCCAGCAGTTACGTCCGGGGGGGCCGTGAGCAGTTCTTC
>14|TRBJ2-1|TRBV20-1|.|few
CSARVINSYNEQFF
TGCAGTGCTAGAGTTATAAACTCCTACAATGAGCAGTTCTTC
>16|TRBJ2-5|TRBV12-3/TRBV12-4|TRBD1|.
CASRTGTGITPETQYF
TGTGCCAGCAGAACCGGGACAGGGATTACCCCAGAGACCCAGTACTTC
>14|TRBJ2-3|TRBV12-3/TRBV12-4|.|.
CASSFLGQTDMQYF
TGTGCCAGCAGTTTCCTAGGACAGACAGATATGCAGTATTTT
>14|TRBJ2-5|TRBV27|TRBD2|.
CATLRGREGYEQYF
TGTGCCACCCTGAGAGGGCGGGAGGGCTATGAGCAGTACTTC
>15|TRBJ2-7|TRBV18|TRBD2|.
CASSPSGGATYEQYF
TGTGCCAGCTCTCCTAGCGGGGGGGCGACCTACGAGCAGTACTTC
>12|TRBJ1-2|TRBV12-3/TRBV12-4|.|many
CASSDGPYGYTF
TGTGCCAGCAGTGACGGCCCCTATGGCTACACCTTC
>17|TRBJ2-3|TRBV6-2/TRBV6-3|TRBD2|once
CASHTNSGRRDTDTQYF
TGTGCCAGCCATACGAATAGCGGGAGGCGGGACACAGATACGCAGTATTTT
>16|TRBJ2-1|TRBV20-1|TRBD2|.
CSARGLADPSYTEQFF
TGCAGTGCTAGAGGTCTAGCGGACCCCTCCTACACTGAGCAGTTCTTC
>14|TRBJ2-1|TRBV20-1|TRBD2|.
CSASPPRGYNEQFF
TGCAGTGCTAGTCCCCCGCGGGGGTACAATGAGCAGTTCTTC
>14|TRBJ2-1|TRBV2|.|.
CVRGGTSRGNEQFF
TGTGTCAGGGGGGGCACATCGAGGGGTAATGAGCAGTTCTTC
>15|TRBJ2-5|TRBV15|TRBD2|many
CATSMGLAGLETQYF
TGTGCCACCAGCATGGGACTAGCGGGACTGGAGACCCAGTACTTC
>18|TRBJ2-7|TRBV28|TRBD2|.
CASSFPGLAGAASYEQYF
TGTGCCAGCAGTTTCCCCGGACTAGCGGGAGCGGCGTCCTACGAGCAGTACTTC
>15|TRBJ2-3|TRBV5-1|.|.
CASSLGPEFTDTQYF
TGCGCCAGCAGCTTGGGACCAGAGTTCACAGATACGCAGTATTTT
>15|TRBJ2-1|TRBV11-3|.|.
CAGSLGRGAYNEQFF
TGTGCCGGCAGCTTAGGCAGGGGAGCCTACAATGAGCAGTTCTTC
>13|TRBJ1-5|TRBV29-1|TRBD1|few
CSVVQGESQPQHF
TGCAGCGTTGTTCAGGGGGAGAGTCAGCCCCAGCATTTT
>16|TRBJ2-5|TRBV20-1|TRBD2|.
CSASHYASGNQETQYF
TGCAGTGCTAGTCATTACGCTAGCGGGAACCAAGAGACCCAGTACTTC
>15|TRBJ2-5|TRBV6-6|TRBD2|.
CAGSYRIAGGETQYF
TGTGCCGGCAGTTACCGGATAGCGGGAGGCGAGACCCAGTACTTC
>16|TRBJ2-2|TRBV7-6|TRBD2|.
CASSLLAGGSTGELFF
TGTGCCAGCAGCTTACTAGCGGGAGGAAGTACCGGGGAGCTGTTTTTT
>15|TRBJ2-6|TRBV7-2|.|many
CASSLGGSGANVLTF
TGTGCCAGCAGCTTAGGGGGCTCTGGGGCCAACGTCCTGACTTTC
>16|TRBJ1-2|TRBV4-1|.|few
CASSQDGELANYGYTF
TGCGCCAGCAGCCAAGATGGGGAACTCGCTAACTATGGCTACACCTTC
>15|TRBJ2-3|TRBV12-3/TRBV12-4|TRBD2|.
CASRAGGAAGDTQYF
TGTGCCAGCAGAGCGGGAGGAGCGGCGGGAGATACGCAGTATTTT
>17|TRBJ2-1|TRBV4-2|.|.
CASSQVGTQGRFNEQFF
TGTGCCAGCAGCCAAGTCGGGACGCAGGGTCGTTTTAATGAGCAGTTCTTC
>17|TRBJ2-5|TRBV7-6|TRBD2|.
CASSRGLAGYQQETQYF
TGTGCCAGCTCCCGGGGGCTAGCGGGATACCAACAAGAGACCCAGTACTTC
>18|TRBJ2-5|TRBV15|TRBD1|.
CATGWDRGHESGQETQYF
TGTGCCACCGGGTGGGACAGGGGGCATGAAAGTGGCCAAGAGACCCAGTACTTC